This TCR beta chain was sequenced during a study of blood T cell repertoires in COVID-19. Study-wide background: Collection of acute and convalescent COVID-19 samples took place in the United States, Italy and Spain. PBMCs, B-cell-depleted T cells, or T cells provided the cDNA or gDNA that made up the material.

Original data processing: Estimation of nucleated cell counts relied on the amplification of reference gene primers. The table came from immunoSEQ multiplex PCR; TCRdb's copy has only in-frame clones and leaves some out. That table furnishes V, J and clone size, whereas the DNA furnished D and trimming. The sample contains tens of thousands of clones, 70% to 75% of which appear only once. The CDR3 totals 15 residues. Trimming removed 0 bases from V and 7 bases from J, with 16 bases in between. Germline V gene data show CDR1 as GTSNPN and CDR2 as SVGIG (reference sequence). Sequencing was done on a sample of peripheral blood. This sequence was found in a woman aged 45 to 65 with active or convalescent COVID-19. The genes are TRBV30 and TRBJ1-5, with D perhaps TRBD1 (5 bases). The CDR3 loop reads CAWSVTIGEGQPQHF. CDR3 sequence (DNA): TGTGCCTGGAGTGTAACGATAGGGGAGGGCCAGCCCCAGCATTTT.